Below, one T cell receptor beta chain is given with its context. Its target antigen remains unknown. Base qualities are not recorded, but no much larger clone differs from it by a single base. The data were taken from a study of blood T cells in healthy people across ages (dated by TCRdb to between 2014 and 2017). With regard to the full study: In model experiments, roughly one uniquely barcoded TCR beta cDNA molecule per two T cells was captured by template switching. The study measured age-related changes in TCR beta repertoire diversity using deep sequencing normalized with unique cDNA molecular identifiers. The donors were split into four age groups: young (average approximately 16 years), middle-aged (over 35), aged (approximately 59) and long-lived (82). Donors of different ages were randomly distributed across sequencing lanes to avoid experimental bias. For two donors (one aged 18 to 29 and one aged 80 or older), the study analyzed two additional independent replicas of 1 million unique cDNA reads from the same blood draw.

Findings and caveats that apply to the study as a whole: Conclusive comparison of naive and antigen-experienced compartments was prevented by the profiling of bulk unsorted PBMCs. Compared with the aged group, more naive CD4+ T cells, fewer expanded clones and increased TCR diversity were shown by the long-lived group, suggesting age selection. A strong correlation was found between observed TCR beta diversity and the percentage of naive T cells measured by flow cytometry. Observed TCR beta diversity per million T cells fell roughly linearly with age, and a significant reduction was already apparent by age roughly 40. The CMV infection status of donors was not known, potentially confounding age-related changes in expanded clonotypes. Estimates of total diversity from one million sequenced T cells were regarded as lower bounds and underestimates.

The method was 5' RACE. Sequencing was performed on an Illumina HiSeq 2500. A second PCR of about 7 to 12 cycles was run with a J-beta primer mix and a sample-barcoded 5' primer. A unique molecular identifier was introduced onto each TCR beta cDNA molecule by a template-switch 5' adaptor carrying 12 random nucleotides. At least 2.5 million CDR3-containing paired-end reads were obtained from each sample. First-strand cDNA was synthesized from all RNA with the Mint cDNA synthesis kit, primed by a TRBC-specific oligonucleotide. Following uracil-DNA glycosylase treatment, all cDNA underwent a first 18-cycle PCR with the universal primers M1SS and BC2_uni_R. Processing in the source paper ran as follows. Each sample was normalized by randomly selecting 1 million high-quality reads, each carrying a distinct molecular identifier. Reads sharing molecular identifiers were discarded rather than binned into consensus sequences. MiTCR, set to a Q25 quality threshold and the strictest error-elimination algorithm, was used for CDR3 identification, clonotype clustering and error correction. A nonparametric unseen species model using Euler transformation provided a lower-bound estimate of total TCR beta diversity. The public reads were reanalyzed by TCRdb: fastp trimming at Q25, MiXCR alignment, in-frame beta chains only. For every CDR3 protein sequence, its rows merge into one entry that carries the most common genes and DNA. The V and J calls here are based on TCRdb, not the publication. Within this sample are over a million distinct CDR3 sequences, with 35% to 45% of them counted one time only. The leading ten clones occupy 4% of the sample.

Donors were under 40 systemically healthy Caucasian individuals from Russia aged 6 to 90 years. Approximately 9 milliliters of peripheral blood were collected from each donor into EDTA-treated Vacutainer tubes. Ficoll-Paque density-gradient centrifugation was used to isolate PBMCs, with at least 6.5 million per sample. Trizol reagent was used to extract total RNA from PBMCs, with at least 5.5 micrograms per sample. For every donor, an aliquot of PBMCs went through flow cytometry to measure the percentages of naive CD45RAhigh/CD27high T cells. V is cut by 5 bases and J by 4 bases, and the space between the germline ends is 13 bases. Including the terminal cysteine and phenylalanine, the CDR3 comprises 14 residues. Of the read, only the CDR3 DNA is kept; its 42 bases are in frame from base 1. The germline V gene provides CDR1 MNHEY and CDR2 SVGAGI.

In this chain, TRBV6-5 is recombined with TRBJ2-3; the D gene lacks a confident call. This sequence originates from a woman under 30 in good health. The sample consisted of blood. The nucleotide sequence is given as TGTGCCAGCAGTACGTCAGGAAGGGCAGATACGCAGTATTTT. Translated, it reads CASSTSGRADTQYF.